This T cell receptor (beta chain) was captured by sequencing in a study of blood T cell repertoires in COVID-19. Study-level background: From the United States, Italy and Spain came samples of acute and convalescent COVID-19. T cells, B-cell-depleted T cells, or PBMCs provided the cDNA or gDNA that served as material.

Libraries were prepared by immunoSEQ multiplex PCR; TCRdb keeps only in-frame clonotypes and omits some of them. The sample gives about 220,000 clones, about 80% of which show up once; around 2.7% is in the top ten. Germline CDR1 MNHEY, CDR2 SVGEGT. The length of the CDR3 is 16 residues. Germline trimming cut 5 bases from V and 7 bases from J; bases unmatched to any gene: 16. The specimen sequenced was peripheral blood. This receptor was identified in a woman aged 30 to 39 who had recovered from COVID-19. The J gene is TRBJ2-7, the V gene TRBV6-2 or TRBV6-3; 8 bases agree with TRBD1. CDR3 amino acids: CASSLPTGAPRVEQYF. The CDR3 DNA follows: TGTGCCAGCAGTCTTCCGACAGGGGCACCCCGAGTGGAGCAGTACTTC.